This TCR beta chain was captured in a study of human T cells and chemical hapten exposure. Noted time point: patch test 3, about 24 weeks after DPC sensitization. Treatment: therapeutic diphenylcyclopropenone sensitization with weekly scalp DPC. CDR1 and CDR2 from the germline V gene are MDHEN and SYDVKM. CDR3 length: 13 amino acids. V was clipped by 5 bases and J by 1 base, with 8 bases between them. Source study methods: Per sample, the median was 95,638 TCRs, with values from around 24,000 to 710,000. Each CDR3 protein is one row after TCRdb ran MiXCR on the RACE reads. These V and J calls originate from TCRdb's pipeline instead of the authors' own analysis. The sample lists about 64,000 distinct CDR3 sequences; approximately 10% were seen once. Many counts were recorded for this clonotype.

The sequence came from a woman aged 25 to 39 with alopecia areata. Some clones in this sample may be carry-over from other donors' samples. This material consisted of whole blood, taken in connection with sensitization to the hapten diphenylcyclopropenone (DPC). The chain employs TRBV28 and TRBJ1-1; TRBD1 might be the D (6 bases). The CDR3: CASSMTGNTEAFF. CDR3 coding DNA: TGTGCCAGCAGTATGACAGGGAACACTGAAGCTTTCTTT.